One sample yielded the 14 T cell receptor gamma chains listed below, sequenced in a study of γδ T cells in repeated Plasmodium falciparum infection. Flow sorting of PBMC yielded separate Vgamma9/Vdelta2+ and Vdelta2-negative gammadelta T cell populations for bulk repertoire analysis. TCRdb reanalysed the multiplex PCR reads with CATT. The sample holds roughly 13,000 gamma-chain clones, under 2% seen once. Specimen: gamma-delta T cells from blood. The receptors derive from a pool of human donors (malaria-infected and uninfected, not separated).

Sample share makes this clone medium-sized. This chain joins TRGV9 and TRGJP2. V lost 0 bases and J lost 11; bases outside the gene matches: 12. Germline CDR1 reads GITISATS; CDR2 reads ISYDGTV (reference sequence). The CDR3 covers 15 residues. The CDR3 DNA sequence: TGTGCCTTGTGGGAGGTGCCCAAAGAAGAATGGATCAAGACGTTT. Its translation is CALWEVPKEEWIKTF.

Notes on this clone: This likely reflects a read error, since a far larger clone is one base away. Other DNA sequences from this sample encode an identical CDR3 as well. The chain recombines TRGV9 with TRGJP. Because TCRdb records no J gene, it was assigned here through a match of the DNA to germline. From germline, CDR1 is GITISATS and CDR2 ISYDGTV (reference sequence). The CDR3 runs 13 residues. CDR3 DNA: TGTGCCTTGTGGGAGTTGGGTAAAAAAATCAAGGTATTT. Amino acids: CALWELGKKIKVF.

This clone came up many times. The CDR3 is CATWEFTGWFKIF. DNA of the CDR3: TGTGCCACCTGGGAGTTCACTGGTTGGTTCAAGATATTT. This chain joins TRGV4 and TRGJP1. V shed 4 bases, J shed 4 bases, and the junction held 3 bases outside the gene matches. This CDR3 contains 13 residues. Germline V gene sequence: CDR1 EGSTGY, CDR2 YDSYTSSV.

Concerning this clone itself: TCRdb has a much larger clone's protein, which differs at residue 5 from the translation of this DNA, likely because of a read error; what is shown is the protein translated from the DNA. The V gene is TRGV9, the J gene TRGJP. The J gene, absent from TCRdb, was called here by matching the DNA to germline. The CDR3 extends over 17 amino acids. Losses at the gene ends were 5 bases for V and 3 bases for J; bases not matched to a gene: 7. Germline CDR1 GITISATS, CDR2 ISYDGTV (reference sequence). This chain's CDR3 is CALWVVPQELGKKIKVF. The DNA for the CDR3 is TGTGCCTTGTGGGTGGTCCCGCAAGAGTTGGGCAAAAAAATCAAGGTATTT.

This clone was seen many times. Because the CDR3's place on the DNA is in doubt, the DNA is left out and the CDR3 is given as listed by TCRdb. A V gene of TRGV2 was called, but no J gene was assigned. Including both end residues, the CDR3 is 32 amino acids long. Per the germline V gene, CDR1 is EGSNGY and CDR2 is YDSYNSKV. CDR3 region: CATWDGQRGERNSLAVEQHLLSQVSIGRIQHF.

Sample share makes this clone medium-sized. This sample includes further DNA sequences coding for the same CDR3. J is TRGJP1 and V is TRGV9. CDR1 and CDR2 from the germline V gene are GITISATS and ISYDGTV (reference sequence). The CDR3 length is 16 residues. V lost 2 bases, J lost 0 bases, and 6 bases stayed unmatched. DNA for the CDR3: TGTGCCTTGTGGGAGGCAATCAATACCACTGGTTGGTTCAAGATATTT. Translating it yields CALWEAINTTGWFKIF.

In its sample, this clone was seen many times. This DNA translates differently at residue 13 from the TCRdb protein, which is that of a much larger clone; a read error is likely, and the protein shown is the DNA's own translation. The V gene corresponds to TRGV9; no J gene was called. CDR3 length equals 15 residues. Germline V gene lookup returns CDR1 GITISATS and CDR2 ISYDGTV (reference sequence). The CDR3 here is CALWEVFPAYYKRLF. The CDR3 region has the DNA TGTGCCTTGTGGGAGGTGTTCCCTGCTTATTATAAGAGACTCTTT.

This clone is medium-sized by share. The J gene is TRGJ1 or TRGJ2, the V gene TRGV3. Germline CDR1 VTNTFY, CDR2 YDVSTARD (reference sequence). The CDR3 has 14 amino acids. Trimming took 3 bases from V and 3 from J; bases not matched to a gene: 8. The CDR3 protein is CATWDVGGYYKKLF. DNA for the CDR3: TGTGCCACCTGGGACGTCGGGGGTTATTATAAGAAACTCTTT.

Points on this clone: TCRdb records a much larger clone's protein for this DNA, with a difference at residue 9 that likely arises from a read error; the protein given is the translation of the DNA. The rearrangement links TRGV4 to TRGJ1 or TRGJ2. The J gene, absent from TCRdb, was called here by matching the DNA to germline. From germline, CDR1 is EGSTGY and CDR2 YDSYTSSV. The CDR3 is 18 residues long. Losses at the gene ends were 0 bases for V and 1 base for J; bases not matched to a gene: 15. Written as DNA, the CDR3 is TGTGCCACCTGGGATGGGCCGACAGATCGTTTAAATTATTATAAGAAACTCTTT. Translation gives CATWDGPTDRLNYYKKLF.

This clone was recorded a few times. The protein held in TCRdb is that of a much larger clone and does not match this DNA's translation at residue 11, likely because of a read error; the protein shown is translated from the DNA. The CDR3 reads CALWEVPVRYCKKLF. CDR3 nucleotides: TGTGCCTTGTGGGAGGTGCCTGTCCGATATTGTAAGAAACTCTTT. J is TRGJ1 or TRGJ2 and V is TRGV9. TCRdb records no J gene; here it was assigned by comparing the DNA to germline. In germline, CDR1 is GITISATS, CDR2 ISYDGTV (reference sequence). CDR3 length equals 15 residues.

This clone is judged medium-sized. Other DNA sequences in the sample encode the same CDR3. The V call is TRGV4, the J call TRGJ1 or TRGJ2. Germline V gives CDR1 EGSTGY, CDR2 YDSYTSSV. The J segment lost 8 bases and the V segment lost 9 bases, leaving 10 bases of the junction unmatched. This CDR3 contains 11 residues. The CDR3 region is CATDLRDKKLF. CDR3 coding DNA: TGTGCCACCGACCTCCGAGATAAGAAACTCTTT.

There are many counts of this clone. The protein recorded in TCRdb matches a much larger clone and deviates from this DNA's translation at residue 8, suggesting a read error; the protein here is obtained by translating the DNA. The genes are TRGV9 and TRGJ1 or TRGJ2. TCRdb lists no J gene, so it was determined here by aligning the DNA to germline. The CDR3 sequence is 11 residues long. Per germline, CDR1 GITISATS and CDR2 ISYDGTV (reference sequence). Trimming at V came to 5 bases and at J to 12 bases, leaving 10 bases not matched to a gene. For the CDR3, the DNA is TGTGCCTTGTGGGTTGCCTTAAGGAAACTCTTT. Translated, it gives CALWVALRKLF.

This clone showed up many times. A far larger clone differs by one base, so this is likely a read error. Different DNA sequences within this sample yield the same CDR3. The rearrangement uses TRGV4 and TRGJ1 or TRGJ2. This CDR3 contains 13 residues. CDR1 and CDR2 from the germline V gene are EGSTGY and YDSYTSSV. The CDR3 DNA reads TGTGCCACCTGGGATGGGCGTTATTATAAGAAGCTCTTT. This translates into CATWDGRYYKKLF.

This clone turned up a few times. This DNA's translation differs at residue 9 from TCRdb's protein, which comes from a much larger clone; a read error is likely, and the protein shown is translated from the DNA. The gene calls are TRGV9 and TRGJ1 or TRGJ2. Here the J gene was assigned by germline matching of the DNA, as TCRdb has none. Per the germline V gene, CDR1 is GITISATS and CDR2 is ISYDGTV (reference sequence). This CDR3 has 13 amino acids. CDR3 coding DNA: TGTGCCTTGTGCCCTAGACCTTATTGTAAGAAACTCTTT. It specifies CALCPRPYCKKLF.